Reported below is one TCR beta chain. Its specificity is not known. The data were taken from a study of cytomegalovirus exposure and HLA in healthy donors. General study results and limits: Per a prior analysis, the majority of TCR beta V segments were productive roughly 87% or roughly 30% of the time. Among the most significant clusters, several appeared linked to common viral pathogens in a later analysis.

In germline, CDR1 is MNHNY, CDR2 SVGAGI (reference sequence). The CDR3 has 11 residues. Trimming took 7 bases from V and 5 from J, leaving 8 bases between them. The PCR ran on 60 Vbeta and 13 Jbeta primers. Method: immunoSEQ multiplex PCR; TCRdb's copy keeps in-frame clones and lacks some. The sample table includes roughly 120,000 clones. The origin of this receptor is a man younger than 40 in good health and CMV-seronegative. What was sequenced was PBMCs. The V call is TRBV6-6, the J call TRBJ2-5, with unresolved D. CDR3 amino acids: CASTEAETQYF. CDR3 bases: TGTGCCAGCACCGAGGCGGAGACCCAGTACTTC.